Following are 7 T cell receptor beta chains from one sample sequenced in a study of OX40 agonist ivuxolimab in advanced cancers. Data came from immunoSEQ multiplex PCR; TCRdb stores just in-frame clones and leaves some out. This table holds some 89,000 clones, around 80% found once. The sample in question was CD4+ or CD8+ T cells sorted from blood, obtained in a trial of the OX40 agonist ivuxolimab. The receptors derive from an adult with an advanced solid tumor such as melanoma, head and neck, liver or kidney cancer.

This clone was counted a few times. V gene TRBV30 combines with J gene TRBJ2-7; D perhaps matches TRBD1 (6 bases). The V end lost 1 base, the J end lost 3 bases, and 10 bases lay between the germline ends. The CDR3 loop spans 13 amino acids. Germline V gene data show CDR1 as GTSNPN and CDR2 as SVGIG (reference sequence). CDR3 protein: CAWSADRYYEQYF. DNA of the CDR3: TGTGCCTGGAGTGCAGACAGGTACTACGAGCAGTACTTC.

This clone was counted a few times. The chain joins TRBV30 to TRBJ1-4; D is undetermined. Trimming cost V 1 base and J 0 bases, with 9 bases left between them. Germline assignment: CDR1 GTSNPN and CDR2 SVGIG (reference sequence). The CDR3 runs to 15 residues. CDR3 DNA sequence: TGTGCCTGGAGTGCCGGGGTGGCAACTAATGAAAAACTGTTTTTT. Residues: CAWSAGVATNEKLFF.

The chain carries TRBV13 and TRBJ1-1; D is unresolved. The CDR3 loop spans 13 amino acids. V lost 5 bases and J 3 bases, leaving 10 bases between the germline ends. Germline loops: CDR1 PRHDT, CDR2 FYEKMQ (reference sequence). CDR3 protein: CASSPRGYTEAFF. CDR3 coding DNA: TGTGCCAGCAGCCCCCGGGGATACACTGAAGCTTTCTTT.

This clone was counted once. V gene TRBV27 combines with J gene TRBJ1-1; D gene uncertain. Looked up from germline, CDR1 is MNHEY and CDR2 is SMNVEV (reference sequence). The CDR3 is 17 residues long. The V end was cut by 2 bases, the J end by 0 bases, with 16 bases between. CDR3 protein: CASSLRFVRSLNTEAFF. The CDR3 nucleotides are TGTGCCAGCAGTTTAAGGTTTGTGAGATCCTTGAACACTGAAGCTTTCTTT.

V and J are TRBV7-9 and TRBJ1-2; D ambiguous. The CDR3 is made up of 11 amino acids. CDR1 SEHNR and CDR2 FQNEAQ come from the germline V gene (reference sequence). V lost 1 base and J 7 bases, leaving 4 bases between the germline ends. In DNA form, the CDR3 reads TGTGCCAGCAGCTTAGATTCTGGCTACACCTTC. Its translation is CASSLDSGYTF.

The gene calls are TRBV7-3 and TRBJ2-3; 9 nucleotides align to TRBD2. The CDR3 loop spans 14 amino acids. With 10 bases clipped from V and 6 bases from J, the junction kept 11 bases outside the gene matches. The germline V gene has CDR1 SGHTA and CDR2 FQGTGA. The DNA of the CDR3 is TGTGCCACGGGGCTAGCGGGGCCGGAGGATACGCAGTATTTT. This gives the protein CATGLAGPEDTQYF.

The chain employs TRBV27 and TRBJ1-6; a possible D gene is TRBD1 (5 bases). The CDR3 sequence is 15 residues long. Between the trimmed V and J ends, which lost 4 bases and 9 bases, there was a span of 16 bases. Germline V CDR1 and CDR2: MNHEY, SMNVEV (reference sequence). The CDR3 here is CASSSQQGGISPLHF. In nucleotides, the CDR3 is TGTGCCAGCAGTTCCCAGCAGGGAGGGATTTCACCCCTCCACTTT.